Following are 18 T cell receptor beta chains from one sample sequenced in a study of T cell responses to AZD1222 COVID-19 vaccine (dated by TCRdb to the early 2020s). Preparation of the library involved the immunoSEQ multiplex PCR assay. TCRdb stores this immuneACCESS table with in-frame sequences only. Part of the clones is absent; in the studies checked, under half of the shortfall reflects unresolved V genes, and no reason is known for the rest. In this sample the table shows some 170,000 clones, 80% to 95% of which occur a single time. The ten largest clones add up to about 1% of the sample. The time point label here, explained by the study, means: about 28 days (+/-7) after the second vaccine dose. Taken with the paper, the label for treatment or condition translates to: meningococcal conjugate vaccine given as trial control. Sample: peripheral blood, taken 28 days after the second dose of the MenACWY control vaccine. Receptors were obtained from an adult who received the MenACWY meningococcal vaccine as a control.

V is TRBV5-1 and J is TRBJ2-5; D is uncertain. The CDR3 has 15 residues. Germline values: CDR1 SGHRS, CDR2 YFSETQ. Trimming stripped 1 base from V and 5 bases from J, with 15 bases between. The CDR3 reads CASSLLPISAETQYF. The DNA of the CDR3 is TGCGCCAGCAGCTTGCTCCCAATTAGTGCGGAGACCCAGTACTTC.

The V call is TRBV27, the J call TRBJ1-2, with D perhaps TRBD1 (5 bases). Per the germline V gene, CDR1 is MNHEY and CDR2 is SMNVEV (reference sequence). V was shortened by 1 base and J by 2 bases, with 11 bases between the two germline ends. The CDR3 is 15 amino acids. CDR3 region: CASSLFPGKNYGYTF. DNA of the CDR3: TGTGCCAGCAGTTTATTCCCAGGGAAGAACTATGGCTACACCTTC.

In the case of this clone: Other DNA sequences in this specimen translate into the identical CDR3. The chain has TRBV6-5 and TRBJ1-2, with 7 bases matching TRBD1. CDR1 and CDR2 from the germline V gene are MNHEY and SVGAGI. This CDR3 spans 13 amino acids. The V segment lost 7 bases and the J segment 3 bases; nucleotides outside the gene matches: 5. CDR3 DNA sequence: TGTGCCAGCACCCGGGACAGCTACTATGGCTACACCTTC. Its protein is CASTRDSYYGYTF.

The chain couples TRBV2 to TRBJ1-4; D gene unclear. CDR1 SNHLY and CDR2 FYNNEI come from the germline V gene. This CDR3 comprises 14 residues. The germline V and J ends were trimmed by 4 bases and 4 bases, with 10 bases remaining between them. Here the CDR3 reads CASSVGRRNEKLFF. CDR3 in DNA: TGTGCCAGCAGTGTTGGGCGGCGTAATGAAAAACTGTTTTTT. Combining the CDR3 with reference TRBV2 and TRBJ1-4 gives the whole variable domain EPEVTQTPSHQVTQMGQEVILRCVPISNHLYFYWYRQILGQKVEFLVSFYNNEISEKSEIFDDQFSVERPDGSNFTLKIRSTKLEDSAMYFCASSVGRRNEKLFFGSGTQLSVL.

The chain links TRBV6-6 to TRBJ2-5, with 13 bases matching TRBD2. Germline loops: CDR1 MNHNY, CDR2 SVGAGI (reference sequence). The V and J ends lost 6 bases and 3 bases, in that order; junction bases with no gene match: 4. The CDR3 consists of 15 residues. The CDR3 sequence is CASSPGTSGKETQYF. The CDR3 DNA reads as TGTGCCAGCAGCCCCGGGACTAGCGGGAAAGAGACCCAGTACTTC.

The chain recombines TRBV5-4 with TRBJ2-5, with TRBD2 as a possible D gene (5 bases). Germline V gene sequence: CDR1 SGHNT, CDR2 YYREEE (reference sequence). V was clipped by 0 bases and J by 7 bases, with 16 bases between them. This CDR3 region has 15 residues. The CDR3 reads CASSLEGEGYTTQYF. The CDR3 region has the DNA TGTGCCAGCAGCTTGGAGGGCGAGGGATACACGACCCAGTACTTC.

CDR3: CASSLVEGATEAFF. As DNA, the CDR3 is TGTGCCAGCAGCTTAGTCGAGGGGGCGACTGAAGCTTTCTTT. V and J are TRBV7-3 and TRBJ1-1; TRBD1 matches at 7 bases. V shed 2 bases, J shed 5 bases, and the junction held 5 bases outside the gene matches. Germline CDR1 reads SGHTA; CDR2 reads FQGTGA. The CDR3 is 14 amino acids.

The chain uses TRBV4-3 and TRBJ2-2, with TRBD1 matching 8 bases. CDR3 size: 17 residues. Unmatched junction bases numbered 11, after V lost 6 bases and J lost 2 bases. The V gene's germline CDR1 is LGHNA and CDR2 YSLEER. In DNA, the CDR3 is TGCGCCAGCAGTCCGGACAGGGCCCCTTTTAACACCGGGGAGCTGTTTTTT. It yields the protein CASSPDRAPFNTGELFF.

CDR3 DNA sequence: TGTGCCAGCAGCCAAGATCCGACAGGGCTTGGGAGGAATTCACCCCTCCACTTT. Its translation is CASSQDPTGLGRNSPLHF. The chain links TRBV4-2 to TRBJ1-6; 7 nucleotides align to TRBD1. The CDR3 length is 18 residues. The germline V gene encodes CDR1 LGHNA and CDR2 YNFKEQ. The V and J ends lost 0 bases and 7 bases, in that order; junction bases with no gene match: 12.

The chain employs TRBV3-1 (or the pseudogene TRBV3-2) and TRBJ2-5; D may be TRBD1 or TRBD2 (5 bases each). V shed 0 bases and J shed 5 bases, with 13 bases lying between them. This CDR3 contains 15 residues. CDR1 and CDR2 from the germline V gene are LGHDT and YNNKEL (reference sequence). The CDR3 DNA sequence: TGTGCCAGCAGCCAAGATATGGGGGTAAGGGAGACCCAGTACTTC. Amino acids: CASSQDMGVRETQYF.

The chain combines TRBV2 with TRBJ1-2; 7 bases match TRBD1. J was trimmed by 11 bases and V by 5 bases; bases with no gene match: 14. The CDR3 length is 14 residues. Germline CDR1 is SNHLY and CDR2 is FYNNEI. CDR3 in amino acids: CASSRIGTANFYTF. CDR3 in DNA: TGTGCCAGCAGTCGAATTGGGACAGCAAACTTTTACACCTTC.

This chain links TRBV6-2 or TRBV6-3 with TRBJ1-1; 9 bases line up with TRBD1. The CDR3 totals 16 residues. V gave up 3 bases and J gave up 4 bases; unmatched junction bases: 9. The germline V gene encodes CDR1 MNHEY and CDR2 SVGEGT. CDR3 sequence: CASSYRPGQGSTEAFF. The CDR3 coding sequence is TGTGCCAGCAGTTATAGGCCGGGACAGGGAAGCACTGAAGCTTTCTTT.

The chain couples TRBV3-1 (or the pseudogene TRBV3-2) to TRBJ1-6; the match to TRBD1 covers 7 bases. The CDR3 extends over 15 amino acids. Germline assignment: CDR1 LGHDT and CDR2 YNNKEL (reference sequence). V shed 7 bases and J 2 bases; nucleotides not matched to a gene: 5. CDR3 loop: CASTPTGAYNSPLHF. As DNA, the CDR3 is TGTGCCAGCACCCCTACAGGGGCCTATAATTCACCCCTCCACTTT.

This chain connects TRBV7-9 to TRBJ2-1, with D perhaps TRBD1 (6 bases). The CDR3 contains 17 residues. The germline V gene has CDR1 SEHNR and CDR2 FQNEAQ (reference sequence). V was cut by 5 bases and J by 4 bases, with 21 bases left in between. The CDR3 is CASSGGRTVTQYNEQFF. Written as DNA, the CDR3 is TGTGCCAGCAGCGGCGGCAGGACAGTGACCCAATACAATGAGCAGTTCTTC.

This chain links TRBV30 with TRBJ2-3, with TRBD1 matching 11 bases. The trim removed 3 bases at V and 4 bases at J, leaving 12 bases unmatched. The CDR3 length is 17 residues. Germline CDR1 reads GTSNPN; CDR2 reads SVGIG (reference sequence). The CDR3 protein is CAWSGGQGASGADTQYF. As DNA, the CDR3 is TGTGCCTGGAGCGGAGGACAGGGGGCAAGTGGAGCAGATACGCAGTATTTT.

The rearrangement joins TRBV2 to TRBJ2-2; the D is unclear. The V end lost 8 bases, the J end lost 1 base, and 14 bases lay between the germline ends. The CDR3 loop spans 15 amino acids. Per the germline V gene, CDR1 is SNHLY and CDR2 is FYNNEI. CDR3 protein: CASQEQTGNTGELFF. The CDR3 DNA reads TGTGCCAGCCAGGAACAGACGGGGAACACCGGGGAGCTGTTTTTT.

The chain uses TRBV5-4 and TRBJ2-3; D gene uncertain. The germline V gene encodes CDR1 SGHNT and CDR2 YYREEE (reference sequence). V dropped 7 bases and J dropped 0 bases, with 12 bases sitting between them. The CDR3 is 14 amino acids. As DNA, the CDR3 is TGTGCCAGCCTGCATGACGCGAGCACAGATACGCAGTATTTT. Translating it yields CASLHDASTDTQYF.

The CDR3 DNA reads TGTGCCAGCAGTTACCTCCGCGGGGCACCCACACCGGAGGTGCTGTTTTTT. Its translation: CASSYLRGAPTPEVLFF. V is TRBV6-2 or TRBV6-3 and J is TRBJ2-2, with D possibly being TRBD2 (6 bases). Germline values: CDR1 MNHEY, CDR2 SVGEGT. The V end was cut by 2 bases, the J end by 13 bases, with 26 bases between. This CDR3 spans 17 amino acids.